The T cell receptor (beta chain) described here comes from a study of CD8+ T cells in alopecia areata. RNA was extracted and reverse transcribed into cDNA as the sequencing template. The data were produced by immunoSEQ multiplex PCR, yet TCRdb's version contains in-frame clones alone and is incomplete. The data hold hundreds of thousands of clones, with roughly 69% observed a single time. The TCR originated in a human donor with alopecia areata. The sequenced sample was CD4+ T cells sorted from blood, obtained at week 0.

CDR3 amino acids: CSAKFTDTQYF. In nucleotides, the CDR3 is TGCAGTGCTAAATTCACAGATACGCAGTATTTT. The V call is TRBV20-1, the J call TRBJ2-3; D is ambiguous. Per the germline V gene, CDR1 is DFQATT and CDR2 is SNEGSKA (reference sequence). The CDR3 is made up of 11 amino acids. V lost 4 bases, J lost 2 bases, and 4 bases lay in between.